This T cell receptor beta chain was obtained from a study of cytomegalovirus exposure and HLA in healthy donors. Study-level background: The roughly 100 million unique TCR beta sequences, from about 190 million T cells, were found by an earlier analysis. Whole-study results and caveats: Later analysis showed TCR association rates varying by HLA locus, highest for DRB1 and lowest for HLA-C.

A word on this clone: Antigen: not known.

Trimming cost V 4 bases and J 10 bases; bases outside gene matches: 22. The length of the CDR3 is 18 residues. Germline V lookup: CDR1 MGHDK, CDR2 SYGVNS. The study ran its PCR with 60 Vbeta and 13 Jbeta primers. Only in-frame clones appear in the TCRdb table, and some are missing; sequencing was by immunoSEQ multiplex PCR. The sample records 110,000 to 150,000 clones, around four fifths being singletons. The receptor's source is a boy younger than 10 in good health and CMV-seronegative. V and J are TRBV25-1 and TRBJ2-5, with 9 bases that match TRBD1. Material: PBMCs. CDR3 sequence (DNA): TGTGCCAGCAGTGGCTCCGCCCAGGACAGGGGTCGGCAAAGTGGCCAGTACTTC. It specifies CASSGSAQDRGRQSGQYF. Variable domain in full (rest from reference TRBV25-1 and TRBJ2-5): EADIYQTPRYLVIGTGKKITLECSQTMGHDKMYWYQQDPGMELHLIHYSYGVNSTEKGDLSSESTVSRIRTEHFPLTLESARPSHTSQYLCASSGSAQDRGRQSGQYFGPGTRLLVL.